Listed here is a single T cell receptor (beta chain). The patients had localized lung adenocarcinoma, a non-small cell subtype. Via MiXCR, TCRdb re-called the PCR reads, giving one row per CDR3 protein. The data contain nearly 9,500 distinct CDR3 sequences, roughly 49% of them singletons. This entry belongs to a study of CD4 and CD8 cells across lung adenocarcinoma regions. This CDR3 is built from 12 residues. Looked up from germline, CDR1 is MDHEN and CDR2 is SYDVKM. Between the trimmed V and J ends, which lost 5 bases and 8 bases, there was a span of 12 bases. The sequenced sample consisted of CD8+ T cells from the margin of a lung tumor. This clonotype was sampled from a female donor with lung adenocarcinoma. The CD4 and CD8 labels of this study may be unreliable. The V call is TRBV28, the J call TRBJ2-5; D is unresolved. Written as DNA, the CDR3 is TGTGCCAGCAGTCCCAGCCCGGTAACCCAGTACTTC. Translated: CASSPSPVTQYF. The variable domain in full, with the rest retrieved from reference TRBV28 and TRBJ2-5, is DVKVTQSSRYLVKRTGEKVFLECVQDMDHENMFWYRQDPGLGLRLIYFSYDVKMKEKGDIPEGYSVSREKKERFSLILESASTNQTSMYLCASSPSPVTQYFGPGTRLLVL.